Below, 26 T cell receptor beta chains from the same sample are listed, as sequenced in a study of blood T cell repertoires in COVID-19. Here immunoSEQ multiplex PCR was the method, and the copy in TCRdb shows in-frame clones only, minus some. The sample includes approximately 100,000 clones, about 83% of them seen just once. Sequencing was carried out using peripheral blood. Receptor source: a human donor in a cohort sampled during active COVID-19.

In this sample, this clone turned up a few times. The chain uses TRBV30 and TRBJ1-1; tentatively, D is TRBD1 (5 bases). This CDR3 has 13 residues. Trimming cost V 3 bases and J 7 bases, with 15 bases left between them. Germline assignment: CDR1 GTSNPN and CDR2 SVGIG (reference sequence). The CDR3 region has the DNA TGTGCCTGGAGCATCCTGATAACAGGTGAAGCTTTCTTT. Protein sequence: CAWSILITGEAFF.

This clone was observed once. The V call is TRBV11-2, the J call TRBJ2-1, with a possible D match to TRBD2 (6 bases). The CDR3 contains 12 residues. Trimming removed 3 bases at V and 12 bases at J, with 12 bases between. CDR1 is SGHAT and CDR2 is FQNNGV in the germline V gene. The CDR3 loop reads CASSFRAGPQFF. Here the CDR3 DNA reads TGTGCCAGCAGCTTCCGGGCGGGGCCGCAGTTCTTC.

This chain links TRBV21-1 with TRBJ1-1; whether TRBD1, the table's D call, matches the DNA was not checked. TRBV21-1 is described as a pseudogene. The CDR3 contains 17 residues. The CDR3 region has the DNA TGTGCCAGCAGCACCCACTGGGTCAGGGGCCGGAACACTGAAGCTTTCTTT. Its protein product is CASSTHWVRGRNTEAFF.

This clone was recorded only once. J is TRBJ1-1 and V is TRBV10-2; D might be TRBD1 (6 bases). The CDR3 extends over 12 amino acids. The germline gives CDR1 WSHSY, CDR2 SAAADI. The ends were cut back, 6 bases at V and 8 bases at J, with 13 bases in the middle. DNA for the CDR3: TGCGCCAGCAGCGCAGGGGCCCCCGAAGCTTTCTTT. Protein: CASSAGAPEAFF.

This chain connects TRBV11-2 to TRBJ2-4, with 8 positions matching TRBD2. Germline assignment: CDR1 SGHAT and CDR2 FQNNGV. There are 14 residues in the CDR3. Trimming removed 5 bases from V and 4 bases from J; junction bases left unmatched: 4. Here the CDR3 DNA reads TGTGCCAGCAGCATCGTAGCGGGAAAAAACATTCAGTACTTC. Its translation is CASSIVAGKNIQYF.

The rearrangement joins TRBV4-3 to TRBJ1-4; D uncertain. The CDR3 runs 16 residues. Between the trimmed V and J ends, which lost 4 bases and 0 bases, there was a span of 12 bases. CDR1 and CDR2 (germline): LGHNA, YSLEER. This CDR3 is CASSPHETTTNEKLFF. The CDR3 nucleotides are TGCGCCAGCAGCCCCCACGAGACAACAACTAATGAAAAACTGTTTTTT.

The chain uses TRBV15 and TRBJ2-2, with D perhaps matching TRBD2 (5 bases). Germline CDR1 reads LNHNV; CDR2 reads YYDKDF (reference sequence). The V and J ends lost 0 bases and 3 bases respectively, with 17 bases between them. The CDR3 loop spans 18 amino acids. The CDR3 DNA is TGTGCCACCAGCAGAGATCCGGGTAGCGCGGCCGACACCGGGGAGCTGTTTTTT. Translating it yields CATSRDPGSAADTGELFF.

The J gene is TRBJ2-1, the V gene TRBV7-9; D is possibly TRBD1 (6 bases). The germline CDR1 and CDR2 sequences are SEHNR and FQNEAQ (reference sequence). This CDR3 has 13 residues. The V end lost 7 bases, the J end lost 6 bases, and 13 bases lay between the germline ends. The CDR3 reads CASTRTEGNEQFF. Written as DNA, the CDR3 is TGTGCCAGCACGAGGACAGAAGGCAATGAGCAGTTCTTC.

This chain connects TRBV13 to TRBJ2-1; possibly TRBD1 for D (6 bases). This CDR3 is built from 16 residues. Per germline, CDR1 PRHDT and CDR2 FYEKMQ (reference sequence). The germline V and J ends were trimmed by 5 bases and 0 bases, with 14 bases remaining between them. In DNA, the CDR3 is TGTGCCAGCAGCCCCCCGAGGGGGACCTCCTACAATGAGCAGTTCTTC. Amino acid sequence: CASSPPRGTSYNEQFF.

This chain uses TRBV6-4 with TRBJ2-1, with 12 bases aligning to TRBD2. CDR3 length equals 16 residues. CDR1 and CDR2 (germline): MRHNA, SNTAGT. J lost 4 bases, V lost 0 bases, and 1 base had no gene match. The CDR3: CASSDSTSGGYNEQFF. CDR3 nucleotides: TGTGCCAGCAGTGACTCGACTAGCGGGGGATACAATGAGCAGTTCTTC.

This rearrangement joins TRBV3-1 (or the pseudogene TRBV3-2) to TRBJ2-1; TRBD1 matches 9 bases. With V trimmed by 4 bases and J by 5 bases, 12 bases remained unmatched. In germline, CDR1 is LGHDT, CDR2 YNNKEL (reference sequence). This CDR3 has 17 residues. DNA of the CDR3: TGTGCCAGCAGCCTCACAGGGGGCAACGGCTTGAACAATGAGCAGTTCTTC. It yields the protein CASSLTGGNGLNNEQFF.

The V call is TRBV6-5, the J call TRBJ1-3; D is undetermined. The V and J ends lost 1 base and 1 base respectively, with 11 bases between them. The germline V gene encodes CDR1 MNHEY and CDR2 SVGAGI. The CDR3 is 16 residues long. CDR3 coding DNA: TGTGCCAGCAGTTACTACGGAGGGTGGTCTGGAAACACCATATATTTT. Its translation: CASSYYGGWSGNTIYF.

This chain connects TRBV27 to TRBJ2-7; D ambiguous. Germline CDR1 MNHEY, CDR2 SMNVEV (reference sequence). The CDR3 sequence is 11 residues long. Trimming took 6 bases from V and 3 from J, leaving 6 bases between them. CDR3 nucleotide sequence: TGTGCCAGCAGAAGCCACTACGAGCAGTACTTC. Encoded protein: CASRSHYEQYF.

This clone showed up just once. The V gene is TRBV29-1, the J gene TRBJ1-2; D possibly corresponds to TRBD1 (5 bases). Trimming removed 3 bases at V and 0 bases at J, with 14 bases between. The germline V gene has CDR1 SQVTM and CDR2 ANQGSEA. This CDR3 is 15 amino acids long. The CDR3 nucleotides are TGCAGCGTTGATACGATCAGGACAACTAACTATGGCTACACCTTC. As protein: CSVDTIRTTNYGYTF.

The CDR3 protein is CASSPESHGLYGYTF. CDR3 in DNA: TGTGCCAGCTCACCGGAATCCCATGGGCTCTATGGCTACACCTTC. The rearrangement uses TRBV18 and TRBJ1-2; D unclear. V was cut by 3 bases and J by 4 bases, with 15 bases left in between. The V gene's germline CDR1 is KGHSH and CDR2 LQKENI. The CDR3 spans 15 residues.

This chain joins TRBV3-1 (or the pseudogene TRBV3-2) and TRBJ1-2, with a tentative D call TRBD1 (6 bases). The germline gives CDR1 LGHDT, CDR2 YNNKEL (reference sequence). V was pared by 6 bases and J by 8 bases, with 16 bases between. The CDR3 totals 13 residues. Written as DNA, the CDR3 is TGTGCCAGCAGTCAGGACAGCTATAGGGGCTACACCTTC. It codes for CASSQDSYRGYTF.

The table lists this clone with a count of one. Being one base from a much bigger clone, this may be a read error. The chain combines TRBV7-9 with TRBJ2-5; no reliable D call. The CDR3 contains 13 residues. V was clipped by 5 bases and J by 1 base, with 8 bases between them. Germline values: CDR1 SEHNR, CDR2 FQNEAQ (reference sequence). CDR3 residues: CASSPPLQETQYF. CDR3 bases: TGTGCCAGCAGCCCCCCCCTCCAAGAGACCCAGTACTTC.

The chain couples TRBV5-5 to TRBJ2-7; possible D gene TRBD2, 6 bases. Trimming took off 4 bases at V and 2 bases at J, with 13 bases between the two ends. This CDR3 has 14 residues. Looked up from germline, CDR1 is SGHKS and CDR2 is YYEKEE (reference sequence). In nucleotides, the CDR3 is TGTGCCAGCAGCCTATGGACGGGAGCCTACGAGCAGTACTTC. Amino acids: CASSLWTGAYEQYF.

The rearrangement uses TRBV7-2 and TRBJ2-7, with 8 nucleotides matching TRBD1. Per germline, CDR1 SGHTA and CDR2 FQGNSA. CDR3 size: 13 residues. Trimming cost V 5 bases and J 3 bases; bases outside gene matches: 3. The CDR3 bases are TGTGCCAGCAGCCGGGACAGGATCTACGAGCAGTACTTC. Amino acids: CASSRDRIYEQYF. Full variable domain (rest looked up from reference TRBV7-2 and TRBJ2-7): GAGVSQSPSNKVTEKGKDVELRCDPISGHTALYWYRQSLGQGLEFLIYFQGNSAPDKSGLPSDRFSAERTGGSVSTLTIQRTQQEDSAVYLCASSRDRIYEQYFGPGTRLTVT.

V is TRBV11-1 and J is TRBJ2-1; 8 nucleotides match TRBD2. The germline V gene encodes CDR1 SGHAT and CDR2 FQDESV (reference sequence). The CDR3 loop spans 16 amino acids. V lost 8 bases, J lost 9 bases, and 18 bases stayed unmatched. For the CDR3, the DNA is TGTGCCAGCGGGGAGCCGACGGGAGGGTATAACGCTGAGCAGTTCTTC. It translates to CASGEPTGGYNAEQFF.

The chain joins TRBV4-3 to TRBJ2-7, with 11 bases fitting TRBD2. The CDR3 is 15 residues long. With 5 bases clipped from V and 3 bases from J, the junction kept 6 bases outside the gene matches. CDR1 is LGHNA and CDR2 is YSLEER in the germline V gene. CDR3 region: CASSFTSGGNYEQYF. Written as DNA, the CDR3 is TGCGCCAGCAGCTTTACTAGCGGGGGAAACTACGAGCAGTACTTC.

This chain uses TRBV5-1 with TRBJ2-1; 7 bases fit TRBD2. The CDR3 is 12 amino acids. With V trimmed by 0 bases and J by 15 bases, 6 bases remained unmatched. The germline V gene encodes CDR1 SGHRS and CDR2 YFSETQ. DNA of the CDR3: TGCGCCAGCAGCTTGGCGGAGGGGAGGGGGTTCTTC. Residues: CASSLAEGRGFF.

The V call is TRBV11-1, the J call TRBJ2-5, with 7 bases identical to TRBD1. The germline gives CDR1 SGHAT, CDR2 FQDESV (reference sequence). J lost 4 bases, V lost 6 bases, and 8 bases had no gene match. CDR3 size: 14 residues. The CDR3 DNA reads TGTGCCAGCAGATTTACAGGGGTAGCAGAGACCCAGTACTTC. Residues: CASRFTGVAETQYF.

The chain uses TRBV9 and TRBJ2-1; 11 nucleotides align to TRBD1. Germline V gives CDR1 SGDLS, CDR2 YYNGEE. V was clipped by 4 bases and J by 4 bases; unmatched bases: 10. The CDR3 sequence is 17 residues long. The CDR3 spells CASSPRTGGNYYNEQFF. Written as DNA, the CDR3 is TGTGCCAGCAGCCCAAGGACAGGGGGCAATTATTACAATGAGCAGTTCTTC.

The V and J genes are TRBV2 and TRBJ2-5, with 11 positions matching TRBD1. V dropped 4 bases and J dropped 5; count of bases not matched to a gene: 3. From germline, CDR1 is SNHLY and CDR2 FYNNEI. The CDR3 length is 14 residues. CDR3 sequence: CASSGTGGIETQYF. CDR3 DNA sequence: TGTGCCAGCAGTGGGACAGGGGGCATCGAGACCCAGTACTTC.

The chain has TRBV7-9 and TRBJ2-3, with unresolved D. The germline V gene encodes CDR1 SEHNR and CDR2 FQNEAQ (reference sequence). This CDR3 region has 11 residues. V lost 4 bases and J lost 3, with 2 bases in between. The CDR3 loop is CASSSTDTQYF. The CDR3 DNA follows: TGTGCCAGCAGCTCTACAGATACGCAGTATTTT.